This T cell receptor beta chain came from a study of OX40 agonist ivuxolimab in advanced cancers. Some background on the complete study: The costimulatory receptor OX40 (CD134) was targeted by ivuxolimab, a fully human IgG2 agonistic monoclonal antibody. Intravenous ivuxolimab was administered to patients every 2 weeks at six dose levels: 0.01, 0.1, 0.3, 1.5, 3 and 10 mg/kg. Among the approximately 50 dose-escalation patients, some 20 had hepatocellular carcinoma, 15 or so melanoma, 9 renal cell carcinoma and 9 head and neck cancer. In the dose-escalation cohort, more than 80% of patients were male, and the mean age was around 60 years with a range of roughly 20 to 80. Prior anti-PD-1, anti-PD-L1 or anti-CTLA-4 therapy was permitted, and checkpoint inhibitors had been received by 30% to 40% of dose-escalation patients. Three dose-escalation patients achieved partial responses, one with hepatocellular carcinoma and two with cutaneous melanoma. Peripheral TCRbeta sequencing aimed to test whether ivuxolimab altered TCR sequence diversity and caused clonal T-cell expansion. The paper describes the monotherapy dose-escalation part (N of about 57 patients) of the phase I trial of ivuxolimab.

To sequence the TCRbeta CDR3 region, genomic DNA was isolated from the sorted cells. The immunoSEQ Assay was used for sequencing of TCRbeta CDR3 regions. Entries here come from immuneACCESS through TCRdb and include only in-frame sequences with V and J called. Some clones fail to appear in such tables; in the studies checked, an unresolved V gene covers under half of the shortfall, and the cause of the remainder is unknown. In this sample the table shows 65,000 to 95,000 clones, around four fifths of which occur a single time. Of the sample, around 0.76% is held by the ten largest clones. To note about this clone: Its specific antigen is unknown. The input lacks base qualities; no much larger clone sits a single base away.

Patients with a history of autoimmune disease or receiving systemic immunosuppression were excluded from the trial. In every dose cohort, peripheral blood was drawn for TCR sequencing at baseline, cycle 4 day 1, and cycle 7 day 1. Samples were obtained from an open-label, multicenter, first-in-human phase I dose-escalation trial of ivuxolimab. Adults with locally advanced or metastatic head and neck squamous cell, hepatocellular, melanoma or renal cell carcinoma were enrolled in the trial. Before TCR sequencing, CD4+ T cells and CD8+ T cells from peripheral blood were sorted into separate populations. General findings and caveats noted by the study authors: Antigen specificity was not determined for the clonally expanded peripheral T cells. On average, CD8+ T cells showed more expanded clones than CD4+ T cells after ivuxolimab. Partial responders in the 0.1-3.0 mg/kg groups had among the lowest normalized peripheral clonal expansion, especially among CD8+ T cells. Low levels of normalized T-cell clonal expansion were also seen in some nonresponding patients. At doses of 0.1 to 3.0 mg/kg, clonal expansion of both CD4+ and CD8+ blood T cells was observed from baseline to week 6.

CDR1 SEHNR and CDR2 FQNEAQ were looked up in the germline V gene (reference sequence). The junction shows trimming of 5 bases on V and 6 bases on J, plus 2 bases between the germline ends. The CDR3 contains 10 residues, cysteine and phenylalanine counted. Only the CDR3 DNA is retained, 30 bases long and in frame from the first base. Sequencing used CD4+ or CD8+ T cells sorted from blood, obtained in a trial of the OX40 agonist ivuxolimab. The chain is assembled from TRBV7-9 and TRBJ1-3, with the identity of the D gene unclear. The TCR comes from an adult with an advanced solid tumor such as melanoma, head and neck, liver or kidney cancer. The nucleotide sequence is TGTGCCAGCAGCCAAAACACCATATATTTT. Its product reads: CASSQNTIYF.